This T cell receptor (beta chain) was captured by sequencing in a study of CD8 T cells in Susac syndrome. Notes on the study in general: Acknowledgment was made by the study that its TCR sequencing and HLA analysis involved a relatively small number of individuals.

RNA was extracted with the RNeasy kit, and a quantity of roughly 0.5 to 1 ug was reverse transcribed using random hexamers. Across 54 Vbeta and 13 Jbeta, TCR beta CDR3 was amplified with immunoSEQ multiplex PCR. TCRdb fed the immunoSEQ multiplex PCR reads into MiXCR, producing one record per CDR3 protein. The data show hundreds of thousands of distinct CDR3 sequences, with 80% to 95% seen just once and 0.07% to 0.09% held by the top ten. Comments on this clonotype: Its cognate antigen is unknown.

CDR1 SGHAT and CDR2 FQNNGV come from the germline V gene. This CDR3 has 12 amino acids. Trimming took off 3 bases at V and 10 bases at J, with 10 bases between the two ends. Bulk CD8+ and CD4+ cells came from magnetic negative isolation; CD8+ TEMRA by FACS. This clonotype was obtained from a human donor with multiple sclerosis. Source material: CD4+ T cells from PBMCs. The genes are TRBV11-2 and TRBJ1-3; D gene unclear. CDR3 amino acids: CASSFLPPTIYF. The CDR3 DNA follows: TGTGCCAGCAGCTTTCTTCCCCCGACCATATATTTT.